This T cell receptor beta chain was recovered during a study of blood T cell repertoires in COVID-19. Study overall: In each case, the material was cDNA or gDNA derived from T cells, B-cell-depleted T cells, or PBMCs.

From germline, CDR1 is MGHDK and CDR2 SYGVNS. V was cut by 5 bases and J by 3 bases, with 17 bases left in between. CDR3 length equals 15 residues. Per the authors' pipeline: Estimation of nucleated cell counts was performed using reference gene primer amplification. Libraries were prepared by immunoSEQ multiplex PCR; TCRdb keeps only in-frame clonotypes and omits some of them. The DNA gave D and trimming, while V, J and clone size come from that table. The sample lists about 400,000 clones, 88% seen once, with around 2% in the top ten. Source material: PBMCs or T cells enriched from blood (not recorded which). The rearrangement uses TRBV25-1 and TRBJ2-7, with D tentatively TRBD1 (7 bases). The receptor's source is a woman aged 40 to 50 with acute COVID-19. The CDR3, as DNA: TGTGCCAGCAGTAGTACCGCAGGGGGGTACTACGAGCAGTACTTC. Translation: CASSSTAGGYYEQYF.